This is a list of T cell receptor beta chains from one sample in a study of shared clonotypes between healthy human individuals. Libraries were prepared by immunoSEQ multiplex PCR; TCRdb keeps only in-frame clonotypes and omits some of them. Among about 680,000 clones listed, around two thirds were seen once. The specimen was memory CD4+ T cells sorted from blood. These receptor sequences come from a woman aged 25 to 39 in good health. CDR3s include the opening cysteine and the closing phenylalanine or tryptophan. Each record gives: D gene, V gene, clone size, J gene, CDR3 DNA, CDR3 protein. D genes are given only for firm matches. Not every row has a clone size; where given, it reads once, few, many or a size class.

d_call: TRBD1; v_call: TRBV28; clone_size: .; j_call: TRBJ1-5; cdr3_nt: TGTGCCAGCAGCGTGACCGGGACAGGGGCTCAGCCCCAGCATTTT; cdr3_aa: CASSVTGTGAQPQHF
d_call: .; v_call: TRBV2; clone_size: .; j_call: TRBJ1-2; cdr3_nt: TGTGCCACTGCTTTGGCGTATGGCTACACCTTC; cdr3_aa: CATALAYGYTF
d_call: TRBD2; v_call: TRBV2; clone_size: many; j_call: TRBJ2-7; cdr3_nt: TGTGCCAGCAGTGAAGAGGGACTAGCGGGGGCCTCCTACGAGCAGTACTTC; cdr3_aa: CASSEEGLAGASYEQYF
d_call: .; v_call: TRBV2; clone_size: .; j_call: TRBJ1-3; cdr3_nt: TGTGCCAGCAGTGGACCCGGGGGTGGAAACACCATATATTTT; cdr3_aa: CASSGPGGGNTIYF
d_call: .; v_call: TRBV21-1; clone_size: once; j_call: TRBJ2-7; cdr3_nt: TGTGCCAGCAGCAAACCCGGACACGAGGTCACCTACGAGCAGTACTTC; cdr3_aa: CASSKPGHEVTYEQYF
d_call: .; v_call: TRBV19; clone_size: .; j_call: TRBJ1-2; cdr3_nt: TGTGCCAGTATGGTGGACACTTATGGCTACACCTTC; cdr3_aa: CASMVDTYGYTF
d_call: TRBD1; v_call: TRBV9; clone_size: .; j_call: TRBJ1-5; cdr3_nt: TGTGCCAGCAGCAGCGGGACAGTAGATCAGCCCCAGCATTTT; cdr3_aa: CASSSGTVDQPQHF
d_call: TRBD2; v_call: TRBV28; clone_size: few; j_call: TRBJ2-4; cdr3_nt: TGTGCCAGCAGTTTCAACGGGAGGAACATTCAGTACTTC; cdr3_aa: CASSFNGRNIQYF
d_call: TRBD2; v_call: TRBV5-1; clone_size: few; j_call: TRBJ2-3; cdr3_nt: TGCGCCAGCAGCTTGGCCGCGGGAGTGGGTGATACGCAGTATTTT; cdr3_aa: CASSLAAGVGDTQYF
d_call: .; v_call: TRBV7-2; clone_size: .; j_call: TRBJ2-1; cdr3_nt: TGTGCCAGCAGCCGACAGCATGGAAATGAGCAGTTCTTC; cdr3_aa: CASSRQHGNEQFF
d_call: .; v_call: TRBV7-6; clone_size: .; j_call: TRBJ2-5; cdr3_nt: TGTGCCAGCAGCTTACGCGCCAGGGCCCAAGAGACCCAGTACTTC; cdr3_aa: CASSLRARAQETQYF
d_call: TRBD2; v_call: TRBV5-1; clone_size: many; j_call: TRBJ2-6; cdr3_nt: TGCGCCAGCAGCTGGACTAGCGGGAGCCCCGGGGCCAACGTCCTGACTTTC; cdr3_aa: CASSWTSGSPGANVLTF
d_call: TRBD1; v_call: TRBV15; clone_size: .; j_call: TRBJ1-2; cdr3_nt: TGTGCCACCACCCTAGGACAGGGGTTGGGTGGCTACACCTTC; cdr3_aa: CATTLGQGLGGYTF
d_call: .; v_call: TRBV28; clone_size: .; j_call: TRBJ2-5; cdr3_nt: TGTGCCAGCAGTTTATCCGGAGAGACCCAGTACTTC; cdr3_aa: CASSLSGETQYF
d_call: TRBD2; v_call: TRBV27; clone_size: .; j_call: TRBJ2-1; cdr3_nt: TGTGCCAGCAGTTCTTCCGGACTAGCGGGTTTGGATGAGCAGTTCTTC; cdr3_aa: CASSSSGLAGLDEQFF
d_call: .; v_call: TRBV23-1; clone_size: .; j_call: TRBJ2-3; cdr3_nt: TGCGCCAGCAGTCAATCGGGGACTTGCTCTAGCACAGATACGCAGTATTTT; cdr3_aa: CASSQSGTCSSTDTQYF
d_call: TRBD2; v_call: TRBV2; clone_size: few; j_call: TRBJ2-1; cdr3_nt: TGTGCCACCAACCTACTAGCGGGAGTTCGAAATGAGCAGTTCTTC; cdr3_aa: CATNLLAGVRNEQFF
d_call: .; v_call: TRBV19; clone_size: .; j_call: TRBJ1-2; cdr3_nt: TGTGCCAGTAGGAAGGACACGGGAGGCTATGGCTACACCTTC; cdr3_aa: CASRKDTGGYGYTF
d_call: TRBD1; v_call: TRBV11-3; clone_size: once; j_call: TRBJ2-3; cdr3_nt: TGTGCCAGCAGTTTGGGACAGACTAACACAGATACGCAGTATTTT; cdr3_aa: CASSLGQTNTDTQYF
d_call: .; v_call: TRBV10-2; clone_size: .; j_call: TRBJ2-7; cdr3_nt: TGCGCCAGCATGCGAGGGAGACAGGACTACGAGCAGTACTTC; cdr3_aa: CASMRGRQDYEQYF
d_call: TRBD2; v_call: TRBV5-4; clone_size: .; j_call: TRBJ2-7; cdr3_nt: TGTGCCAGCAGCTTAAGTCTAGCGGGATCCTACGAGCAGTACTTC; cdr3_aa: CASSLSLAGSYEQYF
d_call: .; v_call: TRBV5-4; clone_size: .; j_call: TRBJ2-3; cdr3_nt: TGTGCCAGCAGCTTGGTATCGGCGAAAGATACGCAGTATTTT; cdr3_aa: CASSLVSAKDTQYF
d_call: .; v_call: TRBV7-7; clone_size: .; j_call: TRBJ2-7; cdr3_nt: TGTGCCAGCAACCACTACGAGCAGTACTTC; cdr3_aa: CASNHYEQYF
d_call: TRBD1; v_call: TRBV19; clone_size: .; j_call: TRBJ2-5; cdr3_nt: TGTGCCAGTAGTGTGGGACAGGGCAGAATTAAAGAGACCCAGTACTTC; cdr3_aa: CASSVGQGRIKETQYF
d_call: TRBD2; v_call: TRBV15; clone_size: .; j_call: TRBJ2-1; cdr3_nt: TGTGCCACCAGCAGAATAATAGCGGGAGGGTACAATGAGCAGTTCTTC; cdr3_aa: CATSRIIAGGYNEQFF
d_call: TRBD1; v_call: TRBV10-3; clone_size: .; j_call: TRBJ2-3; cdr3_nt: TGTGCCATCAGGCCGGGACAGGGGGGTGCAGATACGCAGTATTTT; cdr3_aa: CAIRPGQGGADTQYF
d_call: TRBD2; v_call: TRBV4-2; clone_size: .; j_call: TRBJ2-2; cdr3_nt: TGTGCCAGCAGCCAAGAAGTACTAGCGGGAGGGCCTGACACCGGGGAGCTGTTTTTT; cdr3_aa: CASSQEVLAGGPDTGELFF
d_call: .; v_call: TRBV28; clone_size: .; j_call: TRBJ1-5; cdr3_nt: TGTGCCAGCAGTTTACTTGGGACTCTAAGCAATCAGCCCCAGCATTTT; cdr3_aa: CASSLLGTLSNQPQHF
d_call: TRBD2; v_call: TRBV7-9; clone_size: once; j_call: TRBJ2-1; cdr3_nt: TGTGCCAGCAGTCCACGGCTAGCGGGAGTCAATGAGCAGTTCTTC; cdr3_aa: CASSPRLAGVNEQFF
d_call: .; v_call: TRBV28; clone_size: .; j_call: TRBJ1-1; cdr3_nt: TGTGCCAGCAGTTTCTACTACGGGGGTAACACTGAAGCTTTCTTT; cdr3_aa: CASSFYYGGNTEAFF
d_call: TRBD2; v_call: TRBV5-1; clone_size: many; j_call: TRBJ2-3; cdr3_nt: TGCGCCAGCAGCTTGGGACTAGCGGTTAGCACAGATACGCAGTATTTT; cdr3_aa: CASSLGLAVSTDTQYF
d_call: .; v_call: TRBV6-6; clone_size: .; j_call: TRBJ1-4; cdr3_nt: TGTGCCAGCAGGAGGACTACAGGGCGGACTAATGAAAAACTGTTTTTT; cdr3_aa: CASRRTTGRTNEKLFF
d_call: TRBD1; v_call: TRBV19; clone_size: .; j_call: TRBJ1-1; cdr3_nt: TGTGCCAGTAGTATAAGGGGACAGGGTTTCGCTGAAGCTTTCTTT; cdr3_aa: CASSIRGQGFAEAFF
d_call: .; v_call: TRBV5-1; clone_size: .; j_call: TRBJ2-1; cdr3_nt: TGCGCCAGCAGCGTTGGAGTTGTTTACAATGAGCAGTTCTTC; cdr3_aa: CASSVGVVYNEQFF
d_call: .; v_call: TRBV6-5; clone_size: .; j_call: TRBJ2-7; cdr3_nt: TGTGCCAGCAGTTCGGGCAGGGAGTCCGAGCAGTACTTC; cdr3_aa: CASSSGRESEQYF
d_call: .; v_call: TRBV12-5; clone_size: .; j_call: TRBJ2-1; cdr3_nt: TGTGCTAGCCGGTCCTACAATGAGCAGTTCTTC; cdr3_aa: CASRSYNEQFF
d_call: TRBD2; v_call: TRBV7-2; clone_size: .; j_call: TRBJ2-2; cdr3_nt: TGTGCCAGCAGCTTAGCTAGCGGGAGGGTAAACACCGGGGAGCTGTTTTTT; cdr3_aa: CASSLASGRVNTGELFF
d_call: .; v_call: TRBV28; clone_size: .; j_call: TRBJ2-5; cdr3_nt: TGTGCCAGCAGTTCCCGACTAGGAGGGTTAGGGGAGACCCAGTACTTC; cdr3_aa: CASSSRLGGLGETQYF
d_call: .; v_call: TRBV6-1; clone_size: many; j_call: TRBJ2-2; cdr3_nt: TGTGCCAGCACCCTGGGGAGGCTAAACACCGGGGAGCTGTTTTTT; cdr3_aa: CASTLGRLNTGELFF
d_call: TRBD1; v_call: TRBV27; clone_size: .; j_call: TRBJ2-2; cdr3_nt: TGTGCCAGCAGTTTTCGTCAGGGGGCGAACACCGGGGAGCTGTTTTTT; cdr3_aa: CASSFRQGANTGELFF
d_call: .; v_call: TRBV18; clone_size: few; j_call: TRBJ1-4; cdr3_nt: TGTGCCAGCTCACCACCGCGGGGGGACATTGAAAAACTGTTTTTT; cdr3_aa: CASSPPRGDIEKLFF
d_call: .; v_call: TRBV21-1; clone_size: .; j_call: TRBJ2-7; cdr3_nt: TGTGCCAGCAGCACGAACCAGTACTTC; cdr3_aa: CASSTNQYF
d_call: .; v_call: TRBV7-8; clone_size: .; j_call: TRBJ2-1; cdr3_nt: TGTGCCAGCAGCTTAAAGGGGGAATTCGACAATGAGCAGTTCTTC; cdr3_aa: CASSLKGEFDNEQFF
d_call: TRBD1; v_call: TRBV29-1; clone_size: .; j_call: TRBJ1-5; cdr3_nt: TGCAGCGTCTCGGGACAGGAGAATCAGCCCCAGCATTTT; cdr3_aa: CSVSGQENQPQHF
d_call: .; v_call: TRBV4-1; clone_size: many; j_call: TRBJ1-2; cdr3_nt: TGCGCCAGCAGAGATGGGCTCTATGGCTACACCTTC; cdr3_aa: CASRDGLYGYTF
d_call: .; v_call: TRBV28; clone_size: .; j_call: TRBJ1-1; cdr3_nt: TGTGCCAGCAGCACCCCACAGGGTTGGGACACTGAAGCTTTCTTT; cdr3_aa: CASSTPQGWDTEAFF
d_call: .; v_call: TRBV7-9; clone_size: .; j_call: TRBJ2-3; cdr3_nt: TGTGCCAGCAGCCCGACCTCCGCCACAGGGTCGGTCACAGATACGCAGTATTTT; cdr3_aa: CASSPTSATGSVTDTQYF
d_call: TRBD1; v_call: TRBV30; clone_size: .; j_call: TRBJ1-6; cdr3_nt: TGTGCCTGGAGTACACCGACAGGGGCTTCACCCCTCCACTTT; cdr3_aa: CAWSTPTGASPLHF
d_call: TRBD1; v_call: TRBV29-1; clone_size: .; j_call: TRBJ2-5; cdr3_nt: TGCAGCGTCAGACAGGGTGACGAGACCCAGTACTTC; cdr3_aa: CSVRQGDETQYF